Listed here are 11 T cell receptor beta chains from one sample, sequenced in a study of early T cells in non-severe SARS-CoV-2 infection. TCRdb re-called the 5' RACE reads through MiXCR, storing one row per CDR3 protein. Here the sample spans roughly 32,000 distinct CDR3 sequences, 3% to 4% being singletons. The sequenced sample consisted of whole blood. These receptors all come from an adult who was a healthcare worker with PCR-confirmed SARS-CoV-2 infection or an uninfected control (not recorded which).

V is TRBV5-1 and J is TRBJ2-7; 7 bases line up with TRBD1. CDR1 SGHRS and CDR2 YFSETQ come from the germline V gene. The CDR3 is 13 residues long. The V segment lost 7 bases and the J segment 1 base; nucleotides outside the gene matches: 5. The CDR3 DNA follows: TGCGCCAGCGTTCGGACAGGATCCTACGAGCAGTACTTC. Protein sequence: CASVRTGSYEQYF.

Ten or more counts support this clonotype. The chain links TRBV27 to TRBJ2-1; D perhaps matches TRBD1 (5 bases). V lost 4 bases and J 5 bases, leaving 9 bases between the germline ends. Germline V gives CDR1 MNHEY, CDR2 SMNVEV (reference sequence). The CDR3 is made up of 13 amino acids. CDR3 residues: CASSYRQDNEQFF. CDR3 sequence (DNA): TGTGCCAGCAGTTACAGGCAGGACAATGAGCAGTTCTTC.

This clonotype occurred many times. This rearrangement joins TRBV4-1 to TRBJ1-1, with no clear D. Trimming pared 0 bases from V and 5 bases from J, leaving 7 bases between. The germline gives CDR1 MGHRA, CDR2 YSYEKL. The CDR3 sequence is 13 residues long. Written as DNA, the CDR3 is TGCGCCAGCAGCCAAGATATGAGAACTGAAGCTTTCTTT. Protein sequence: CASSQDMRTEAFF.

This clonotype was counted between two and nine times. The rearrangement links TRBV5-4 to TRBJ1-1, with no clear D. The CDR3 consists of 14 residues. Trimming stripped 4 bases from V and 11 bases from J, with 21 bases between. The germline V gene encodes CDR1 SGHNT and CDR2 YYREEE (reference sequence). CDR3 sequence: CASSLPGNEARAFF. As DNA, the CDR3 is TGTGCCAGCAGCCTCCCAGGAAATGAGGCTAGGGCTTTCTTT.

This sequence joins TRBV6-2 or TRBV6-3 and TRBJ1-2; TRBD1 agrees at 9 bases. Germline V gene data show CDR1 as MNHEY and CDR2 as SVGEGT. The CDR3 runs to 15 residues. J lost 5 bases, V lost 6 bases, and 10 bases had no gene match. The CDR3 sequence: CASSSSPGTGYGYTF. Written as DNA, the CDR3 is TGTGCCAGCAGCTCATCACCCGGGACAGGGTATGGCTACACCTTC.

This clonotype turned up a few times. The chain is built from TRBV4-2 and TRBJ1-4; TRBD1 matches 10 bases. Germline assignment: CDR1 LGHNA and CDR2 YNFKEQ. The CDR3 extends over 14 amino acids. Trimming at V came to 4 bases and at J to 8 bases, leaving 4 bases not matched to a gene. CDR3 in DNA: TGTGCCAGCAGCCGGGACAGGGGATTCGAAAAACTGTTTTTT. Its protein is CASSRDRGFEKLFF.

Concerning this clonotype itself: At one end, the junction sequence differs from germline, possibly due to a read error. V usage is TRBV11-3 and J usage is TRBJ2-1; possibly TRBD2 for D (6 bases). CDR1 SGHNT and CDR2 YENEEA come from the germline V gene. The CDR3 is 14 residues long. The CDR3 nucleotides are TGTGCCAGCAGCTCCGGGAGCTCCTACAAAGAGCAGTTCTTC. Translation gives CASSSGSSYKEQFF.

This clonotype was detected ten times or more. In DNA form, the CDR3 reads TGTGCCAGCAGCTTGGGCCCTTGGGATGGCTACACCTTC. Translating it yields CASSLGPWDGYTF. The genes are TRBV5-5 and TRBJ1-2; D is ambiguous. Trimming took off 0 bases at V and 6 bases at J, with 9 bases between the two ends. The CDR3 length is 13 residues. Germline V lookup: CDR1 SGHKS, CDR2 YYEKEE (reference sequence).

Ten or more counts support this clonotype. This rearrangement joins TRBV10-1 to TRBJ2-1; maybe TRBD2 (5 bases). V was pared by 1 base and J by 1 base, with 11 bases between. Per germline, CDR1 WNHNN and CDR2 SYGVQD (reference sequence). This CDR3 region has 16 residues. CDR3 coding DNA: TGCGCCAGCAGTGAGTTTAGGACTCTTTCCTACAATGAGCAGTTCTTC. This gives the protein CASSEFRTLSYNEQFF.

Points on this clonotype: Since the CDR3 does not end with the conserved phenylalanine or tryptophan, this likely comes from a read error. The chain couples TRBV12-3 or TRBV12-4 to TRBJ2-6; 8 nucleotides align to TRBD1. V shed 4 bases, J shed 1 base, and the junction held 0 bases outside the gene matches. The CDR3 is 15 amino acids. The CDR3 spells CASSWTGSGANVLTL. CDR3 DNA: TGTGCCAGCAGTTGGACAGGGTCTGGGGCCAACGTCCTGACTCTC.

This clonotype was counted at least ten times. CDR3 DNA sequence: TGTGCCAGCAGTGAAGCGGAGACAGTTAATCAGCCCCAGCATTTT. Translation gives CASSEAETVNQPQHF. The rearrangement uses TRBV6-1 and TRBJ1-5; TRBD1 is a possible D gene (5 bases). Germline-derived CDR1 and CDR2 are MNHNS and SASEGT. Trimming pared 0 bases from V and 4 bases from J, leaving 10 bases between. This CDR3 region has 15 residues.